This TCR beta chain was documented in a study of shared clonotypes between healthy human individuals. Study-level results: Represented genetic and exposure-history diversity was restricted by having few donors.

Remarks on this clone: Its antigen is not known.

This CDR3 comprises 12 residues. The V gene's germline CDR1 is GTSNPN and CDR2 SVGIG (reference sequence). Trimming pared 4 bases from V and 1 base from J, leaving 4 bases between. Replicate PCRs from sorted subsets contained roughly 190 ng DNA, which is roughly 30,000 T cell genomes. Study processing details: ImmunoSEQ output held junction-only sequences without quality scores, so filtering differed. Only in-frame clones appear in the TCRdb table, and some are missing; sequencing was by immunoSEQ multiplex PCR. V and J calls and clone size are given by that table; D and trimming were obtained from the DNA. Found here are 90,000 to 130,000 clones, 55% to 70% of them singletons; the top ten hold approximately 23%.

Sequencing was done on a sample of memory CD8+ T cells sorted from blood. Documented subset: CD45RO+ cells pooled with CCR7-negative TemRA cells. The clonotype comes from a woman in her twenties or thirties in good health. This sequence joins TRBV30 and TRBJ2-2, with D uncertain. The CDR3 reads CAWNMNTGELFF. As DNA, the CDR3 is TGTGCCTGGAATATGAACACCGGGGAGCTGTTTTTT.